Reported below is one TCR beta chain. The data are from a study of blood T cell repertoires in COVID-19. On the study more broadly: Samples came from the United States, Italy and Spain, spanning acute and convalescent COVID-19.

The CDR3 is 14 residues long. Germline CDR1 reads SGHRS; CDR2 reads YFSETQ. Trimming at V came to 4 bases and at J to 3 bases, leaving 3 bases not matched to a gene. TCRdb's copy holds only in-frame clones and misses some; the assay was immunoSEQ multiplex PCR. The data show 110,000 to 150,000 clones, 84% seen once. The V gene is TRBV5-1, the J gene TRBJ1-3, with TRBD1 identical over 8 bases. The origin of this receptor is a woman over 75 in a cohort sampled during active or convalescent COVID-19. The sequenced sample consisted of peripheral blood. As DNA, the CDR3 is TGCGCCAGCAGCGGCGGGACAGGTGGAAACACCATATATTTT. Translating gives CASSGGTGGNTIYF. Full variable domain (remainder filled in from reference TRBV5-1 and TRBJ1-3): KAGVTQTPRYLIKTRGQQVTLSCSPISGHRSVSWYQQTPGQGLQFLFEYFSETQRNKGNFPGRFSGRQFSNSRSEMNVSTLELGDSALYLCASSGGTGGNTIYFGEGSWLTVV.